The clone carrying this T cell receptor beta chain occurred a few times. Its target is not known. The sample is drawn from a study of glioma-infiltrating T cells. Notes on the study in general: Only very few CDR3 sequences appeared in both tissue and blood. Above-expected tissue-blood divergence occurred in all gliomas, most in low-grade ones.

The germline CDR1 and CDR2 sequences are LGHDT and YNNKEL (reference sequence). This CDR3 is 17 amino acids long. V was pared by 3 bases and J by 5 bases, with 15 bases of the junction left unmatched. Amplification of TCR alpha and beta CDR3 regions from RNA used iRepertoire nested multiplex PCR. Tissue mRNA or PBMC total RNA, roughly 100-400 ng, went into one-step reverse transcription and amplification. TCRdb re-called the multiplex PCR reads with MiXCR, one entry per CDR3 protein. Of about 130,000 distinct CDR3 sequences in the sample, roughly 20% were seen once. Input material: glioma tissue, nonneoplastic brain tissue, or PBMCs (not recorded which). This receptor was identified in a human donor with low-grade glioma or glioblastoma, undergoing nonglioma brain surgery, or in good health (not recorded which). The V call is TRBV3-1, the J call TRBJ1-2; 7 bases are a match to TRBD1. The CDR3 DNA reads as TGTGCCAGCAGCCAGACCGGGACAGTTGGCTCGCGGTATGGCTACACCTTC. Protein product: CASSQTGTVGSRYGYTF.